This T cell receptor beta chain was retrieved from a study of shared clonotypes between healthy human individuals. Study information: Per donor, CD8 memory used one plate, CD8 naive used two, CD4 memory used three and CD4 naive used three. Overall study results and limits: Clonotype sharing across four donors was observed for about 4.8% of naive CD4 clonotypes. Generation probabilities of non-shared clonotypes were lower (relative to those shared by all four donors).

V dropped 6 bases and J dropped 4; count of bases not matched to a gene: 9. The CDR3 length is 15 residues. Germline V gene sequence: CDR1 MDHEN, CDR2 SYDVKM. Assay runs were performed at deep level. Sequencing was performed with immunoSEQ multiplex PCR; in TCRdb, only in-frame clones are kept and a portion is missing. Here the sample spans some 2,000,000 clones, around 96% being singletons. CD45RO-negative cells were positively selected for CCR7, leaving out terminally differentiated effector memory CD45RA+ cells. A note on this clone: Its specificity is unknown.

The chain recombines TRBV28 with TRBJ2-3; 8 nucleotides agree with TRBD2. This TCR derives from a man between 18 and 29 years old in good health. The material sequenced was naive CD8+ T cells sorted from blood. In DNA form, the CDR3 reads TGTGCCAGCAGCTCGGGGGGGACTACATCAGATACGCAGTATTTT. This translates into CASSSGGTTSDTQYF. The full variable domain, completed using reference TRBV28 and TRBJ2-3, is DVKVTQSSRYLVKRTGEKVFLECVQDMDHENMFWYRQDPGLGLRLIYFSYDVKMKEKGDIPEGYSVSREKKERFSLILESASTNQTSMYLCASSSGGTTSDTQYFGPGTRLTVL.